A selection of T cell receptor beta chains follows, all from one sample in a study of siplizumab effects on memory and regulatory T cells. The table came from immunoSEQ multiplex PCR; TCRdb's copy has only in-frame clones and leaves some out. The sample lists some 100,000 clones; 94% were seen once. Input material: Tregs sorted from blood. The receptor set was obtained from a human donor in good health. Both conserved end residues are trimmed from each CDR3. The order of the fields is V gene, J gene, CDR3 protein.

TRBV28	TRBJ2-5	ASSSRTGLETQY
TRBV7-9	TRBJ1-1	ASSLTTVNTEAF
TRBV28	TRBJ1-3	ASSTGGTSGNTIY
TRBV19	TRBJ2-7	ASSTSGTGGREQY
TRBV9	TRBJ2-7	ASSVQDPYEQY
TRBV2	TRBJ2-6	ASSGHRAAGANVLT
TRBV18	TRBJ2-1	ASSPDRGWNEQF
TRBV19	TRBJ2-7	ASSMTGAYEQY
TRBV19	TRBJ2-7	ASSLAGGLGSYEQY
TRBV28	TRBJ1-2	ATTHAGTGNYGYT
TRBV6-1	TRBJ1-2	ASRERDGHYGYT
TRBV5-1	TRBJ2-2	ASSRLPGQGNAGELF
TRBV10-2	TRBJ2-7	ASSEIGLAGVPDPSYEQY
TRBV19	TRBJ1-2	ASSILTRSSPHYGYT
TRBV10-2	TRBJ2-7	ASSKTAGAYEQY
TRBV30	TRBJ1-2	AWSVVGDRFT
TRBV19	TRBJ2-1	ASSLTSGGRNEQF
TRBV21-1	TRBJ1-1	ASSKGPGVFMNTEAF
TRBV5-1	TRBJ2-1	ASSPLRLIEQF
TRBV5-4	TRBJ2-1	ASSLGTYNEQF
TRBV27	TRBJ1-2	ASSPFSTGGYGYT
TRBV5-1	TRBJ1-1	ASGQGWGTEAF
TRBV10-3	TRBJ2-3	ATLLGAGDTQY
TRBV4-1	TRBJ2-7	ASSPPGSGSTSYEQY
TRBV7-9	TRBJ2-1	ASSLADWEQF
TRBV5-7	TRBJ2-7	ASRHVGDSQTYEQY
TRBV6-5	TRBJ2-7	ASSYFPTGGNEQY
TRBV10-3	TRBJ2-4	AIRRDGGDIQY
TRBV6-1	TRBJ2-1	ASIKGGNKDNGQF
TRBV30	TRBJ1-1	AWSVRGVSVTEAF
TRBV7-2	TRBJ1-1	ASSLRQGATEAF
TRBV4-2	TRBJ2-2	ASSQDTSGRGTGELF
TRBV5-4	TRBJ2-1	ASSLGLANHEQF
TRBV10-2	TRBJ2-3	VSRGLAGSY
TRBV10-3	TRBJ2-7	AISWSPGTGFSEQY
TRBV6-1	TRBJ1-5	ASSGRQPQH
TRBV30	TRBJ2-2	AWGRGRDTGELF
TRBV11-3	TRBJ1-2	ASSLNYGYT
TRBV7-3	TRBJ2-1	ASSLESGSSYNEQF
TRBV7-3	TRBJ2-5	ASSPGVQETQY
TRBV10-3	TRBJ2-7	AISGNVGGGEQY
TRBV20-1	TRBJ1-2	SAAGTYGYT
TRBV30	TRBJ2-1	AWGSRGLTSGFNEQF
TRBV5-4	TRBJ2-7	ASSATGQMGEQY
TRBV6-5	TRBJ1-5	ASSRDRALNQPQH
TRBV21-1	TRBJ2-1	ASSKGQEEF
TRBV6-1	TRBJ2-7	ASSKSPYEQY
TRBV2	TRBJ2-7	ASSAAYYEQY